This TCR beta chain was sequenced for a study of CD8+ T cells in alopecia areata. Background on the study: Tofacitinib therapy lasting 6 to 18 months was followed by 6 months off drug. General study points: Patients showed less clear TCR sequence sharing than mice, possibly partly because of HLA diversity.

Sample treatment: oral pan-JAK inhibitor, 5-10 mg twice daily. Those with alopecia areata gave lesional scalp punch biopsies and peripheral blood. As to this clone: What it binds is unknown.

As the sequencing template, cDNA was produced by extracting RNA and reverse transcribing it. TCRdb's copy holds only in-frame clones and misses some; the assay was immunoSEQ multiplex PCR. This sample yields 110,000 or so clones, of which around three fifths are seen a single time; more than 3% belongs to the top ten. The CDR3 runs 12 residues. V gave up 2 bases and J gave up 6 bases, with 8 bases separating them. Germline lookup yields CDR1 SQVTM and CDR2 ANQGSEA. The source is a human donor with alopecia areata. Sample: CD4+ T cells sorted from blood, taken at week 24, from a patient treated with tofacitinib. This sequence joins TRBV29-1 and TRBJ1-5; D is undetermined. The CDR3 DNA is TGCAGCGTTGAAAATCCGGGTCAGCCCCAGCATTTT. Its protein is CSVENPGQPQHF.